The sequence of this T cell receptor (beta chain) was determined in a study of blood T cell repertoires in COVID-19. Looking at the study overall: Samples representing acute and convalescent COVID-19 were sourced from the United States, Italy and Spain.

V lost 5 bases to trimming and J lost 6 bases; unmatched junction nucleotides: 9. The CDR3 is made up of 14 amino acids. Germline V gene sequence: CDR1 SGHAT, CDR2 FQDESV (reference sequence). Method: immunoSEQ multiplex PCR; TCRdb's copy keeps in-frame clones and lacks some. The sample records some 390,000 clones, 75% to 90% being singletons. The chain carries TRBV11-1 and TRBJ2-7; 8 bases are shared with TRBD2. The sample taken for sequencing was PBMCs or T cells enriched from blood (not recorded which). This TCR derives from a man aged 25 to 45 who had recovered from COVID-19. The CDR3, as DNA: TGTGCCAGCAGCCCAGGGACTAGGTCGGGCGAGCAGTACTTC. Protein product: CASSPGTRSGEQYF.